Sequencing of this TCR beta chain was carried out in a study of blood T cell repertoires in COVID-19. Sequenced by immunoSEQ multiplex PCR; TCRdb stores in-frame clones only, minus some. Of tens of thousands of clones detected, more than 70% appear once; the ten largest clones hold roughly 2.2%. V gave up 2 bases and J gave up 5 bases, with 12 bases separating them. The CDR3 extends over 14 amino acids. Germline V gene data show CDR1 as ENHRY and CDR2 as SYGVKD. This TCR came from a human donor in a cohort sampled during active COVID-19. The J gene is TRBJ2-5, the V gene TRBV10-3, with a weak D call TRBD2 (6 bases). The sample taken for sequencing was peripheral blood. CDR3 in amino acids: CAISEGGVSETQYF. DNA of the CDR3: TGTGCCATCAGTGAGGGCGGGGTCTCCGAGACCCAGTACTTC.